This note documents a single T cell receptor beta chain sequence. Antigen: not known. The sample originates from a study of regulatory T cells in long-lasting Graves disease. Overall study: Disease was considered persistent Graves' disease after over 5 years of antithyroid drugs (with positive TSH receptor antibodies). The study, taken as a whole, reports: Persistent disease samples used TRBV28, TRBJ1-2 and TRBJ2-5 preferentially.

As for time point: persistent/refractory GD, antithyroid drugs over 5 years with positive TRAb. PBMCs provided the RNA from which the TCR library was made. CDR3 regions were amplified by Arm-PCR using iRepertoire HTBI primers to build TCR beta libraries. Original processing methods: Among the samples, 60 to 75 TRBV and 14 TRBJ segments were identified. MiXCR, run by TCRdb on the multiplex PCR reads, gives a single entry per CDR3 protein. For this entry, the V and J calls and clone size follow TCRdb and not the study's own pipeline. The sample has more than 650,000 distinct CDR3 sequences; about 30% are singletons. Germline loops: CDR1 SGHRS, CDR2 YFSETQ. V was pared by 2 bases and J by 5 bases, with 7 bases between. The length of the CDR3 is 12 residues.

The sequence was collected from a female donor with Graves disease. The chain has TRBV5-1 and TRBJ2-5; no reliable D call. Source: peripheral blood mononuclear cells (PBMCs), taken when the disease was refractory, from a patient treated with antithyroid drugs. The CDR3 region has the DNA TGCGCCAGCAGCTTCGGTCATGAGACCCAGTACTTC. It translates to CASSFGHETQYF.